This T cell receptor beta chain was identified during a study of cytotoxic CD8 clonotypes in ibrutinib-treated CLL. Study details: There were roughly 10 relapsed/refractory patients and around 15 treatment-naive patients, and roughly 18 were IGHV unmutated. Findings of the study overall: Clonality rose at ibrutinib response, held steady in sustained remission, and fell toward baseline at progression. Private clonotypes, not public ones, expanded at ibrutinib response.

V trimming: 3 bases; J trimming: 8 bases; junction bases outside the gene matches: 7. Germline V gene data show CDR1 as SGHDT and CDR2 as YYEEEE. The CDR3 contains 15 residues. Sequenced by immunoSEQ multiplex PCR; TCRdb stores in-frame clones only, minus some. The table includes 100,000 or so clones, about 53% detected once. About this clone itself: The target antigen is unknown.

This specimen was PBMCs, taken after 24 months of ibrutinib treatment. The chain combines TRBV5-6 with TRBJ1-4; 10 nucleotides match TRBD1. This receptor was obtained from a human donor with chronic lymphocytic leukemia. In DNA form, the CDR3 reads TGTGCCAGCAGCTGGATGACAGGGGGCTCGGAAAAACTGTTTTTT. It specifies CASSWMTGGSEKLFF.